Described below is a single TCR beta chain sequence and its context. Its cognate antigen is unknown. The data stem from a study of cytomegalovirus exposure and HLA in healthy donors. Whole-study context: Per a later analysis, the roughly 690 first-cohort and 120 validation repertoires shared one platform.

This CDR3 comprises 17 residues. Germline CDR1 SQVTM, CDR2 ANQGSEA. Germline trimming cut 7 bases from V and 5 bases from J; bases unmatched to any gene: 19. Study-wide points: A subsequent analysis found that TCR clusters from the first cohort also tended to co-occur in the 120 or so validation repertoires, with about 95% of cluster scores above 0. Three chains linked to CMV were shown in vitro to be specific for CMV antigens.

The study drew the donors from its approximately 110-subject validation cohort, separate from the approximately 690-subject first cohort. Generated by immunoSEQ multiplex PCR, the TCRdb table keeps only in-frame clones and is missing some. The profile shows about 240,000 clones, about 86% of them singletons. The sample comprised PBMCs. V is TRBV29-1 and J is TRBJ2-5; 10 bases line up with TRBD2. This receptor was taken from a woman aged 25 to 45 in good health and CMV-seropositive. CDR3 loop: CSGTKGGASGSLETQYF. The CDR3 DNA is TGCAGCGGGACCAAAGGGGGTGCTAGCGGGAGTTTGGAGACCCAGTACTTC. Based on the CDR3 plus reference TRBV29-1 and TRBJ2-5, the full variable domain is SAVISQKPSRDICQRGTSLTIQCQVDSQVTMMFWYRQQPGQSLTLIATANQGSEATYESGFVIDKFPISRPNLTFSTLTVSNMSPEDSSIYLCSGTKGGASGSLETQYFGPGTRLLVL.